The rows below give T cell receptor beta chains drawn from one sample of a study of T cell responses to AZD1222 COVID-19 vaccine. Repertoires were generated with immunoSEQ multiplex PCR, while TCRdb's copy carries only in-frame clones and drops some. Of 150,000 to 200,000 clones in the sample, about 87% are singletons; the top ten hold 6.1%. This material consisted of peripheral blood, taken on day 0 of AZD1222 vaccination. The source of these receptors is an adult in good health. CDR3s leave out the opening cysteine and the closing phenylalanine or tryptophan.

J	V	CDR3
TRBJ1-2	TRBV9	ASSVETGTGGYT
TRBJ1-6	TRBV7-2	ASTRNGDINSPLH
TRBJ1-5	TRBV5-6	ASSRRGGMGNQPQH
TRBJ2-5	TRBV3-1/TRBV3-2	ASSRLAGGGQETQY
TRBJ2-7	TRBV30	AWSVYGLAVEQY
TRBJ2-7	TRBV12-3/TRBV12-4	ASRSTGTYEQY
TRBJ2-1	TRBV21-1	ASSKKAPGRHRDEQF
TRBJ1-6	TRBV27	ASRPDGQGSKWNSPLH
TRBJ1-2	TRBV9	ASTGQGNYGYT
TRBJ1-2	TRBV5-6	ASSLERNYGYT
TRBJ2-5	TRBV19	ASSQQGGETQY
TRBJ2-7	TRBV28	ASSGGGRDEQY
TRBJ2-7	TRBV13	ASSPRGGSYEQY
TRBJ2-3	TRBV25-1	ASSANPGGASTDTQY
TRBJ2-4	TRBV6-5	ASSYLASGGKNIQY
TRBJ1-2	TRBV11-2	ASSRRTDTYGYT
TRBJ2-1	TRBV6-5	ASSYRGQGYNEQF
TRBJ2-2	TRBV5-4	ASSHWTSGRTGELF
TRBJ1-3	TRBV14	ASSLAAGGNTIY
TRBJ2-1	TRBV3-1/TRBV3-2	ASSQDPIVRGSYNEQF